This record concerns one T cell receptor (beta chain) sequence. The data belong to a study of blood T cell repertoires in COVID-19. Libraries were prepared by immunoSEQ multiplex PCR; TCRdb keeps only in-frame clonotypes and omits some of them. The repertoire has approximately 190,000 clones, roughly 80% of them found once; the top ten carry around 7%. From germline, CDR1 is LGHNA and CDR2 YSLEER. The CDR3 loop spans 15 amino acids. Deletions cut 0 bases from V and 6 bases from J, with 14 bases between. The specimen was PBMCs or T cells enriched from blood (not recorded which). This receptor was obtained from a man in his forties who had recovered from COVID-19. The rearrangement links TRBV4-3 to TRBJ1-1, with D possibly being TRBD1 (5 bases). CDR3 DNA: TGCGCCAGCAGCCAAGATGGGCAGGGAGGATCTGAAGCTTTCTTT. It encodes CASSQDGQGGSEAFF.